This entry is about one T cell receptor (beta chain). One end of the junction is discordant with germline, which a read error may explain. The sample is drawn from a study of T cells in women clearing cervical HPV infection. Study summary: Controls gave blood once infection was undetectable; cases at lesion identification.

Generated by immunoSEQ multiplex PCR, the TCRdb table keeps only in-frame clones and is missing some. Its listing shows roughly 34,000 clones. MY09/MY11 PCR detected cervical HPV DNA; dot-blot assigned genotypes. This TCR derives from a woman between 18 and 75 years old with a cervical HPV16 infection that either progressed to CIN3+ or cleared (not recorded which). Input material: blood buffy coat.

CDR3 protein: CASSPTLLTGGQPQHF. CDR3 bases read: TGCGCCAGCAGCCCAACCCTCTTGACAGGAGGTCAGCCC. V usage is TRBV4-2 and J usage is TRBJ1-5, with a weak D call TRBD1 (6 bases). The sequenced fragment ends 3 residues before the CDR3 boundary, so the rest is inferred from the germline J gene. This CDR3 is 16 amino acids long. Germline CDR1 and CDR2: LGHNA and YNFKEQ.